This is a list of T cell receptor beta chains from one sample in a study of cytomegalovirus exposure and HLA in healthy donors. Measured with immunoSEQ multiplex PCR; TCRdb has only the in-frame clones, and not every one. Of roughly 150,000 clones listed, roughly 70% are singletons. Specimen: PBMCs. The source is a male donor in good health and CMV-seronegative. CDR3s include the opening cysteine and the closing phenylalanine or tryptophan. D genes are given only for firm matches. Rows give clone size only sometimes, using once, few, many, or a class for an expanded clone.

V: TRBV5-6
J: TRBJ1-5
D: .
size: .
CDR3: CASSLRAFGEQPQHF
DNA: TGTGCCAGCAGCCTCCGAGCCTTCGGGGAACAGCCCCAGCATTTT

V: TRBV19
J: TRBJ1-2
D: .
size: .
CDR3: CASSHRDSSYGYTF
DNA: TGTGCCAGTAGCCACAGGGATAGTTCCTATGGCTACACCTTC

V: TRBV28
J: TRBJ1-5
D: TRBD1
size: .
CDR3: CASRQGVNQPQHF
DNA: TGTGCCAGCAGGCAGGGGGTCAATCAGCCCCAGCATTTT

V: TRBV7-8
J: TRBJ2-7
D: .
size: few
CDR3: CASSPSYEQYF
DNA: TGTGCCAGCAGCCCCAGCTACGAGCAGTACTTC

V: TRBV27
J: TRBJ2-3
D: .
size: .
CDR3: CATRWQSSTDTQYF
DNA: TGTGCCACTAGATGGCAGTCGTCCACAGATACGCAGTATTTT

V: TRBV5-1
J: TRBJ2-5
D: .
size: .
CDR3: CASSLGWEETQYF
DNA: TGCGCCAGCAGCTTGGGCTGGGAGGAGACCCAGTACTTC

V: TRBV28
J: TRBJ2-7
D: TRBD1
size: .
CDR3: CASSSFDRATPTPYEQYF
DNA: TGTGCCAGCAGTTCCTTCGACAGGGCTACACCCACTCCCTACGAGCAGTACTTC

V: TRBV7-3
J: TRBJ2-1
D: TRBD1
size: .
CDR3: CASSSGQGENEQFF
DNA: TGTGCCAGCAGCTCGGGACAGGGGGAGAATGAGCAGTTCTTC

V: TRBV7-2
J: TRBJ2-7
D: TRBD2
size: .
CDR3: CASSLNPPGTTTYEQYF
DNA: TGTGCCAGCAGCTTAAACCCTCCCGGGACTACAACCTACGAGCAGTACTTC

V: TRBV9
J: TRBJ2-1
D: TRBD2
size: once
CDR3: CASRPTSGGADEQFF
DNA: TGTGCCAGCAGGCCTACTAGCGGGGGGGCCGATGAGCAGTTCTTC

V: TRBV6-5
J: TRBJ2-7
D: .
size: .
CDR3: CASTGSHEQYF
DNA: TGTGCCAGCACTGGCTCCCACGAGCAGTACTTC

V: TRBV5-4
J: TRBJ2-7
D: .
size: .
CDR3: CASSFSRSYEQYF
DNA: TGTGCCAGCAGCTTTTCCAGATCCTACGAGCAGTACTTC

V: TRBV5-1
J: TRBJ2-5
D: TRBD2
size: few
CDR3: CASSEGLAGGIVETQYF
DNA: TGCGCCAGCAGCGAGGGACTAGCGGGAGGCATCGTAGAGACCCAGTACTTC

V: TRBV28
J: TRBJ1-5
D: TRBD1
size: .
CDR3: CASSSKTGLGLFTFNQPQHF
DNA: TGTGCCAGCAGTTCTAAGACAGGGTTGGGTCTTTTCACCTTCAATCAGCCCCAGCATTTT

V: TRBV29-1
J: TRBJ1-2
D: .
size: .
CDR3: CSVGRGYGYTF
DNA: TGCAGCGTTGGTAGGGGCTATGGCTACACCTTC

V: TRBV2
J: TRBJ2-5
D: TRBD2
size: .
CDR3: CASSVGTSGRWETQYF
DNA: TGTGCCAGCAGTGTCGGGACTAGCGGGAGATGGGAGACCCAGTACTTC

V: TRBV18
J: TRBJ2-3
D: TRBD1
size: once
CDR3: CASSPGQGAGDTQYF
DNA: TGTGCCAGCTCACCAGGACAGGGGGCCGGAGATACGCAGTATTTT

V: TRBV7-6
J: TRBJ1-4
D: TRBD1
size: .
CDR3: CASSPTPTGGGEKLFF
DNA: TGTGCCAGCAGCCCTACCCCGACAGGGGGTGGTGAAAAACTGTTTTTT

V: TRBV19
J: TRBJ2-2
D: .
size: .
CDR3: CASSTISGAGELFF
DNA: TGTGCCAGTAGTACAATCTCGGGTGCCGGGGAGCTGTTTTTT

V: TRBV18
J: TRBJ2-5
D: .
size: .
CDR3: CASSRQKETQYF
DNA: TGTGCCAGCTCACGTCAGAAAGAGACCCAGTACTTC

V: TRBV14
J: TRBJ2-1
D: TRBD2
size: .
CDR3: CASSQENSGRDNEQFF
DNA: TGTGCCAGCAGCCAAGAAAATAGCGGGAGAGACAATGAGCAGTTCTTC

V: TRBV5-6
J: TRBJ1-4
D: TRBD1
size: few
CDR3: CASSLRTGLNGKLFF
DNA: TGTGCCAGCAGCTTGCGGACAGGCCTTAACGGAAAACTGTTTTTT

V: TRBV4-1
J: TRBJ1-3
D: .
size: .
CDR3: CASSQDPGDTIYF
DNA: TGCGCCAGCAGCCAAGATCCGGGGGACACCATATATTTT

V: TRBV5-5
J: TRBJ1-1
D: .
size: .
CDR3: CASSRGGARDTEAFF
DNA: TGTGCCAGCAGTCGCGGGGGGGCGAGGGACACTGAAGCTTTCTTT

V: TRBV7-7
J: TRBJ1-1
D: .
size: few
CDR3: CASSLDSGTEAFF
DNA: TGTGCTAGCAGCTTAGACAGTGGCACTGAAGCTTTCTTT

V: TRBV7-2
J: TRBJ1-3
D: .
size: few
CDR3: CASSLDGGSNNDF
DNA: TGTGCCAGCAGCTTAGATGGGGGGTCCAACAACGATTTT

V: TRBV2
J: TRBJ2-3
D: TRBD1
size: .
CDR3: CASSPRTGGTDTQYF
DNA: TGTGCCAGCAGTCCTCGGACAGGGGGAACAGATACGCAGTATTTT

V: TRBV7-9
J: TRBJ2-6
D: .
size: .
CDR3: CASSQDGGTGANVLTF
DNA: TGCGCCAGCAGCCAAGATGGCGGCACCGGGGCCAACGTCCTGACTTTC

V: TRBV7-7
J: TRBJ1-3
D: .
size: .
CDR3: CASSPFRGDTIYF
DNA: TGTGCTAGCAGCCCGTTCAGGGGTGACACCATATATTTT

V: TRBV6-5
J: TRBJ1-3
D: .
size: .
CDR3: CASTDGVSGNTIYF
DNA: TGTGCCAGCACCGACGGGGTCTCTGGAAACACCATATATTTT

V: TRBV4-3
J: TRBJ1-3
D: TRBD1
size: .
CDR3: CASSSGTGPGNTIYF
DNA: TGCGCCAGCAGCTCCGGGACAGGGCCGGGAAACACCATATATTTT

V: TRBV7-2
J: TRBJ2-7
D: TRBD1
size: .
CDR3: CASSSRTGGNEQYF
DNA: TGTGCCAGCAGCTCTCGGACAGGGGGCAACGAGCAGTACTTC

V: TRBV27
J: TRBJ2-2
D: TRBD1
size: few
CDR3: CASRTGEHAGELFF
DNA: TGTGCCAGCAGGACAGGGGAACACGCCGGGGAGCTGTTTTTT

V: TRBV11-2
J: TRBJ2-7
D: .
size: .
CDR3: CASSQTAYEQYF
DNA: TGTGCCAGCAGCCAGACAGCGTACGAGCAGTACTTC

V: TRBV6-6
J: TRBJ1-5
D: TRBD1
size: .
CDR3: CASSFQGDRDQPQHF
DNA: TGTGCCAGCAGCTTCCAGGGGGACAGGGACCAGCCCCAGCATTTT

V: TRBV6-5
J: TRBJ1-4
D: .
size: .
CDR3: CASRKKGINEKLFF
DNA: TGTGCCAGCAGAAAAAAGGGGATTAATGAAAAACTGTTTTTT

V: TRBV28
J: TRBJ1-1
D: .
size: .
CDR3: CASSKVAGDTEAFF
DNA: TGTGCCAGCAGTAAGGTCGCAGGGGACACTGAAGCTTTCTTT

V: TRBV6-1
J: TRBJ1-4
D: .
size: .
CDR3: CASLRSSGVNEKLFF
DNA: TGTGCCAGCTTGAGATCATCGGGAGTTAATGAAAAACTGTTTTTT

V: TRBV5-1
J: TRBJ1-1
D: .
size: .
CDR3: CASSVQGNTEAFF
DNA: TGCGCCAGCAGCGTTCAGGGGAACACTGAAGCTTTCTTT

V: TRBV5-1
J: TRBJ1-1
D: .
size: .
CDR3: CASSLDRLNTEAFF
DNA: TGCGCCAGCAGCTTGGACAGGTTGAACACTGAAGCTTTCTTT

V: TRBV28
J: TRBJ1-3
D: .
size: .
CDR3: CASSLRGNTIYF
DNA: TGTGCCAGCAGTTTGCGGGGAAACACCATATATTTT

V: TRBV25-1
J: TRBJ2-3
D: .
size: once
CDR3: CASSETSTDTQYF
DNA: TGTGCCAGCAGTGAAACTAGCACAGATACGCAGTATTTT

V: TRBV7-8
J: TRBJ2-7
D: TRBD2
size: .
CDR3: CASSQRTSGRALTYEQYF
DNA: TGTGCCAGCAGCCAACGGACTAGCGGGAGGGCCCTTACCTACGAGCAGTACTTC

V: TRBV4-3
J: TRBJ2-7
D: .
size: .
CDR3: CASSQDRGRSYEQYF
DNA: TGCGCCAGCAGCCAAGACAGGGGTAGGTCCTACGAGCAGTACTTC

V: TRBV6-6
J: TRBJ2-7
D: .
size: .
CDR3: CASSYDSSYSYEQYF
DNA: TGTGCCAGCAGTTACGACAGTTCCTACTCCTACGAGCAGTACTTC

V: TRBV6-6
J: TRBJ1-2
D: .
size: .
CDR3: CASIPTGGRGGYTF
DNA: TGTGCCAGCATTCCTACGGGGGGGCGGGGAGGCTACACCTTC

V: TRBV5-1
J: TRBJ2-1
D: TRBD1
size: .
CDR3: CASSLTGGAGSEQFF
DNA: TGCGCCAGCAGCCTTACAGGGGGCGCAGGAAGTGAGCAGTTCTTC

V: TRBV5-1
J: TRBJ1-1
D: .
size: .
CDR3: CASSLDRNTEAFF
DNA: TGCGCCAGCAGCCTCGACAGGAACACTGAAGCTTTCTTT

V: TRBV7-9
J: TRBJ2-7
D: .
size: .
CDR3: CASSPQGSSYEQYF
DNA: TGTGCCAGCAGCCCCCAGGGGTCTTCGTACGAGCAGTACTTC

V: TRBV30
J: TRBJ1-3
D: .
size: .
CDR3: CAWSGRVGNTIYF
DNA: TGTGCCTGGAGTGGCCGAGTCGGAAACACCATATATTTT

V: TRBV27
J: TRBJ2-7
D: TRBD1
size: .
CDR3: CASSLSGGPTYEQYF
DNA: TGTGCCAGCAGCCTCTCAGGGGGCCCTACCTACGAGCAGTACTTC

V: TRBV5-1
J: TRBJ2-3
D: TRBD2
size: .
CDR3: CASSQRGSTDTQYF
DNA: TGCGCCAGCAGCCAGCGGGGGTCCACAGATACGCAGTATTTT

V: TRBV15
J: TRBJ1-2
D: TRBD1
size: once
CDR3: CATSGGPGQGWYGYTF
DNA: TGTGCCACCAGCGGGGGGCCGGGACAGGGGTGGTATGGCTACACCTTC

V: TRBV6-4
J: TRBJ2-7
D: TRBD2
size: .
CDR3: CASSEQTSGFNEQYF
DNA: TGTGCCAGCAGTGAGCAGACTAGCGGGTTCAACGAGCAGTACTTC